One TCR beta chain is described in this entry. The antigen remains unidentified. A second PCR, run for roughly 7 to 12 cycles, used a sample-barcoded 5' primer plus a J-beta primer mix. Each cDNA molecule was tagged by a template-switch adaptor that had 12 random nucleotides. A single record per CDR3 protein comes from TCRdb applying MiXCR to the 5' RACE reads. The data show approximately 690,000 distinct CDR3 sequences, about 43% seen once. Each sample had at least 6 million PBMCs isolated. This record comes from a study of blood T cells in healthy people across ages. Study-wide points: Leaving the PBMCs unsorted stopped any conclusive comparison of naive versus antigen-experienced cells. TCR beta diversity per million T cells fell roughly linearly with age.

V lost 7 bases and J lost 2, with 23 bases in between. Germline assignment: CDR1 SNHLY and CDR2 FYNNEI. CDR3 size: 17 residues. This sequence was found in an older man in good health. The sample was blood. The V call is TRBV2, the J call TRBJ2-5; D is possibly TRBD1 (5 bases). CDR3 sequence (DNA): TGTGCCAGCAAATTAGGGGTAGGGAATAAGTTTCAAGAGACCCAGTACTTC. Its translation is CASKLGVGNKFQETQYF.